These 31 T cell receptor beta chains originate from one sample sequenced in a study of shared clonotypes between healthy human individuals. Assay: immunoSEQ multiplex PCR; the TCRdb copy retains only in-frame clones and omits some. Of about 2.4 million clones in the sample, over 85% were seen once. The sample taken for sequencing was naive CD4+ T cells sorted from blood. Subset denoted: CD45RA+ positively selected. These receptor sequences come from a man aged 18 to 29 in good health.

J is TRBJ2-1 and V is TRBV12-5; D unresolved. Trimming removed 7 bases from V and 9 bases from J, with 13 bases in between. The CDR3 totals 12 residues. CDR1 is LGHNT and CDR2 is FRNRAP in the germline V gene. CDR3 amino acids: CASALESSEQFF. For the CDR3, the DNA is TGTGCTAGTGCTCTTGAATCCTCTGAGCAGTTCTTC.

The chain links TRBV19 to TRBJ1-2; 9 nucleotides align to TRBD1. This CDR3 is 17 amino acids long. V lost 4 bases, J lost 4 bases, and 13 bases stayed unmatched. Germline-derived CDR1 and CDR2 are LNHDA and SQIVND (reference sequence). DNA for the CDR3: TGTGCCAGTAGTACCGGGACAGGGATCCTTGGGGCCTATGGCTACACCTTC. Its translation is CASSTGTGILGAYGYTF.

This clone was detected only a few times. CDR3 region: CSAFGHPEAFF. The CDR3 DNA reads as TGCAGTGCCTTTGGACACCCGGAAGCTTTCTTT. This chain joins TRBV20-1 and TRBJ1-1; weak D call: TRBD1 (5 bases). The CDR3 sequence is 11 residues long. V was pared by 6 bases and J by 8 bases, with 13 bases between. Germline CDR1 reads DFQATT; CDR2 reads SNEGSKA (reference sequence).

This chain uses TRBV10-3 with TRBJ1-6; D unclear. The CDR3 loop spans 14 amino acids. V was pared by 3 bases and J by 9 bases, with 12 bases between. The germline V gene has CDR1 ENHRY and CDR2 SYGVKD. The CDR3 DNA reads as TGTGCCATCAGTGACAGAATAAGCGCTTCACCCCTCCACTTT. This codes for CAISDRISASPLHF.

The chain links TRBV5-1 to TRBJ2-5; D possibly matches TRBD1 or TRBD2 (5 bases each). Germline V gene sequence: CDR1 SGHRS, CDR2 YFSETQ. CDR3 length equals 17 residues. V lost 7 bases and J 3 bases, leaving 25 bases between the germline ends. The CDR3 region is CASQADLMWGNKETQYF. The CDR3 bases are TGCGCCAGCCAGGCGGACCTCATGTGGGGGAACAAAGAGACCCAGTACTTC.

This clone was seen a single time. The sample has other DNA sequences that encode this CDR3 too. The chain is built from TRBV15 and TRBJ2-7, with D uncertain. V dropped 1 base and J dropped 6 bases, with 7 bases sitting between them. CDR1 and CDR2 from the germline V gene are LNHNV and YYDKDF (reference sequence). The CDR3 is made up of 12 amino acids. The CDR3 nucleotides read TGTGCCACCAGCAGAGGTCCAGGCGAGCAGTACTTC. Translated, it gives CATSRGPGEQYF.

J is TRBJ1-1 and V is TRBV19; TRBD1 is a possible D gene (6 bases). The V end was cut by 7 bases, the J end by 1 base, with 16 bases between. The CDR3 runs to 15 residues. Germline V lookup: CDR1 LNHDA, CDR2 SQIVND (reference sequence). CDR3 in DNA: TGTGCCAGTAAGCCCCAGGCAGGGGCGAACACTGAAGCTTTCTTT. This encodes CASKPQAGANTEAFF. The full variable domain, with the rest looked up from reference TRBV19 and TRBJ1-1, is DGGITQSPKYLFRKEGQNVTLSCEQNLNHDAMYWYRQDPGQGLRLIYYSQIVNDFQKGDIAEGYSVSREKKESFPLTVTSAQKNPTAFYLCASKPQAGANTEAFFGQGTRLTVV.

Notes on this clone: This CDR3 is also generated by other DNA sequences in the sample. V usage is TRBV18 and J usage is TRBJ1-6; the match to TRBD1 covers 10 bases. V trimming: 3 bases; J trimming: 0 bases; junction bases outside the gene matches: 5. The CDR3 is made up of 18 amino acids. Germline loops: CDR1 KGHSH, CDR2 LQKENI. CDR3 residues: CASSPPGQGSSYNSPLHF. CDR3 coding DNA: TGTGCCAGCTCACCTCCGGGACAGGGGAGCTCCTATAATTCACCCCTCCACTTT.

A remark on this clone: The same CDR3 is also encoded by other DNA sequences in this sample. The gene calls are TRBV2 and TRBJ1-1; tentatively, D is TRBD1 (5 bases). V was trimmed by 5 bases and J by 1 base, leaving 11 bases between them. CDR1 and CDR2 (germline): SNHLY, FYNNEI. This CDR3 is 14 amino acids long. The CDR3 sequence is CASSRGRGNTEAFF. CDR3 nucleotide sequence: TGTGCCAGCAGTCGGGGGAGGGGGAACACTGAAGCTTTCTTT.

This clone was observed a single time. The chain has TRBV7-6 and TRBJ1-5, with a weak D call TRBD1 (6 bases). Trimming shortened V by 5 bases and J by 5 bases, and 22 bases separated the two germline ends. Germline CDR1 and CDR2: SGHVS and FNYEAQ. The CDR3 has 17 residues. The DNA for the CDR3 is TGTGCCAGCAGCCCACACCCCCGGGGGGGCAAAGATCAGCCCCAGCATTTT. Its protein product is CASSPHPRGGKDQPQHF.

The rearrangement joins TRBV7-9 to TRBJ2-5; D gene uncertain. The closer fit of TRBJ2-7 to the DNA end suggests the J call may be wrong. Germline loops: CDR1 SEHNR, CDR2 FQNEAQ (reference sequence). The CDR3 covers 14 residues. As DNA, the CDR3 is TGTGCCAGCAGCTTAGGGTCCCCCGGGTACGAGCAGTACTTC. It translates to CASSLGSPGYEQYF.

The gene calls are TRBV30 and TRBJ2-7; 11 bases fit TRBD1. The CDR3 extends over 15 amino acids. The V segment lost 2 bases and the J segment 4 bases; nucleotides outside the gene matches: 7. Per germline, CDR1 GTSNPN and CDR2 SVGIG (reference sequence). CDR3 sequence: CAWSYPGQGVYEQYF. DNA for the CDR3: TGTGCCTGGAGTTATCCGGGACAGGGGGTTTACGAGCAGTACTTC.

The rearrangement uses TRBV30 and TRBJ2-7; TRBD1 might be the D (6 bases). The CDR3 consists of 11 residues. V dropped 7 bases and J dropped 1 base, with 8 bases sitting between them. From germline, CDR1 is GTSNPN and CDR2 SVGIG (reference sequence). The CDR3 here is CASQGSYEQYF. CDR3 coding DNA: TGTGCCTCACAGGGATCCTACGAGCAGTACTTC.

The gene calls are TRBV28 and TRBJ2-5; 7 bases are shared with TRBD1. CDR1 and CDR2 from the germline V gene are MDHEN and SYDVKM. The CDR3 loop spans 14 amino acids. V dropped 5 bases and J dropped 5; count of bases not matched to a gene: 8. The CDR3 DNA follows: TGTGCCAGCAGTCGCAGGGGGTTGAGCGAGACCCAGTACTTC. It encodes CASSRRGLSETQYF.

V gene TRBV28 combines with J gene TRBJ2-7; 10 bases agree with TRBD1. Germline assignment: CDR1 MDHEN and CDR2 SYDVKM. The CDR3 totals 16 residues. The V and J ends lost 2 bases and 1 base, in that order; junction bases with no gene match: 5. CDR3 DNA: TGTGCCAGCAGTTTAACGATGGGACAGGGGTCCTACGAGCAGTACTTC. Residues: CASSLTMGQGSYEQYF.

This clone was detected once. The chain is built from TRBV2 and TRBJ2-2; D not resolved. Trimming left V 4 bases short and J 4 bases short, with 13 bases between. The CDR3 covers 15 residues. Germline CDR1 and CDR2: SNHLY and FYNNEI. CDR3 amino acids: CASSARTSSTGELFF. Written as DNA, the CDR3 is TGTGCCAGCAGTGCGAGGACCTCCAGCACCGGGGAGCTGTTTTTT.

The table lists this clone with a count of one. V is TRBV12-5 and J is TRBJ2-3; a possible D gene is TRBD1 (6 bases). The germline V and J ends were trimmed by 1 base and 2 bases, with 16 bases remaining between them. The germline gives CDR1 LGHNT, CDR2 FRNRAP. The CDR3 runs to 17 residues. The DNA of the CDR3 is TGTGCTAGTGGTTTGGGCGGACAGAGCTTTTTCACAGATACGCAGTATTTT. Its translation: CASGLGGQSFFTDTQYF.

This clone was detected only once. V gene TRBV6-6 combines with J gene TRBJ1-1; D remains unclear. V was trimmed by 6 bases and J by 1 base, leaving 12 bases between them. Germline-derived CDR1 and CDR2 are MNHNY and SVGAGI (reference sequence). This CDR3 contains 14 residues. The CDR3 bases are TGTGCCAGCAGGGGAGAGGCCCCGAACACTGAAGCTTTCTTT. This translates into CASRGEAPNTEAFF.

The chain is built from TRBV27 and TRBJ1-5; 9 nucleotides match TRBD1. This CDR3 is 17 amino acids long. Germline values: CDR1 MNHEY, CDR2 SMNVEV (reference sequence). Unmatched junction bases numbered 11, after V lost 4 bases and J lost 4 bases. CDR3 coding DNA: TGTGCCAGCAGTTCCGGGAAGACAGGGGGGGGTAATCAGCCCCAGCATTTT. It translates to CASSSGKTGGGNQPQHF.

The chain has TRBV5-1 and TRBJ2-7, with 8 bases identical to TRBD1. Trimming took 4 bases from V and 0 from J; bases not matched to a gene: 9. This CDR3 spans 16 amino acids. Per the germline V gene, CDR1 is SGHRS and CDR2 is YFSETQ. In DNA form, the CDR3 reads TGCGCCAGCAGCCCGACAGGGCAGGGGGCCTCCTACGAGCAGTACTTC. Encoded protein: CASSPTGQGASYEQYF. Combining the CDR3 with reference TRBV5-1 and TRBJ2-7 gives the whole variable domain KAGVTQTPRYLIKTRGQQVTLSCSPISGHRSVSWYQQTPGQGLQFLFEYFSETQRNKGNFPGRFSGRQFSNSRSEMNVSTLELGDSALYLCASSPTGQGASYEQYFGPGTRLTVT.

The chain combines TRBV10-1 with TRBJ2-2; D remains unclear. Trimming pared 8 bases from V and 5 bases from J, leaving 3 bases between. The germline CDR1 and CDR2 sequences are WNHNN and SYGVQD (reference sequence). This CDR3 comprises 10 residues. The CDR3 reads CASLTGELFF. Here the CDR3 DNA reads TGCGCCAGCTTGACCGGGGAGCTGTTTTTT.

Worth noting for this clone: Other DNA sequences within the sample encode an identical CDR3. This chain connects TRBV11-2 to TRBJ1-5; no definite D call. In germline, CDR1 is SGHAT, CDR2 FQNNGV. This CDR3 has 14 amino acids. Trimming stripped 0 bases from V and 7 bases from J, with 10 bases between. The CDR3 region is CASSLDSVGQPQHF. The CDR3 DNA follows: TGTGCCAGCAGCTTAGACTCAGTCGGACAGCCCCAGCATTTT.

This chain links TRBV9 with TRBJ2-1; 8 bases match TRBD2. The CDR3 is 17 residues long. Unmatched junction bases numbered 5, after V lost 0 bases and J lost 0 bases. CDR1 and CDR2 (germline): SGDLS, YYNGEE. The CDR3 DNA reads TGTGCCAGCAGCGTAGCGGGGCGGGGGGCCTCCTACAATGAGCAGTTCTTC. It encodes CASSVAGRGASYNEQFF.

The chain combines TRBV5-1 with TRBJ1-3, with unresolved D. The CDR3 runs 15 residues. Germline assignment: CDR1 SGHRS and CDR2 YFSETQ. V lost 0 bases, J lost 0 bases, and 7 bases lay in between. The CDR3 region has the DNA TGCGCCAGCAGCTTGGAAGGGATCTCTGGAAACACCATATATTTT. Translation gives CASSLEGISGNTIYF. The whole variable domain, remainder taken from reference TRBV5-1 and TRBJ1-3, is KAGVTQTPRYLIKTRGQQVTLSCSPISGHRSVSWYQQTPGQGLQFLFEYFSETQRNKGNFPGRFSGRQFSNSRSEMNVSTLELGDSALYLCASSLEGISGNTIYFGEGSWLTVV.

This chain connects TRBV6-5 to TRBJ2-7; 8 nucleotides agree with TRBD1. Per the germline V gene, CDR1 is MNHEY and CDR2 is SVGAGI. The ends lost 3 bases at V and 0 bases at J; junction bases unmatched: 7. The CDR3 has 16 residues. CDR3 amino acids: CASSYSAGTGSYEQYF. The CDR3 nucleotides read TGTGCCAGCAGTTATTCGGCAGGGACAGGCTCCTACGAGCAGTACTTC.

The CDR3 bases are TGTGCCAGCAGTTTCTCGGGATCTATAAATAATGGCTACACCTTC. Residues: CASSFSGSINNGYTF. V is TRBV6-9 and J is TRBJ1-2; no reliable D call. Germline assignment: CDR1 MNHGY and CDR2 SVAAGI. Trimming shortened V by 4 bases and J by 6 bases, and 18 bases separated the two germline ends. The CDR3 extends over 15 amino acids.

The chain recombines TRBV9 with TRBJ2-5; D is possibly TRBD2 (6 bases). This CDR3 spans 14 amino acids. Germline lookup yields CDR1 SGDLS and CDR2 YYNGEE. V lost 2 bases, J lost 7 bases, and 15 bases lay in between. CDR3 amino acids: CASSVGGDGGTQYF. The CDR3 DNA follows: TGTGCCAGCAGCGTCGGCGGGGACGGGGGGACCCAGTACTTC. The whole variable domain, remainder taken from reference TRBV9 and TRBJ2-5, is DSGVTQTPKHLITATGQRVTLRCSPRSGDLSVYWYQQSLDQGLQFLIQYYNGEERAKGNILERFSAQQFPDLHSELNLSSLELGDSALYFCASSVGGDGGTQYFGPGTRLLVL.

This clone was picked up one time. This chain joins TRBV6-1 and TRBJ1-6; D unclear. Per germline, CDR1 MNHNS and CDR2 SASEGT. The CDR3 is 15 residues long. Trimming shortened V by 7 bases and J by 1 base, and 11 bases separated the two germline ends. Here the CDR3 DNA reads TGTGCCAGCAAGGATACAGCGTCCTATAATTCACCCCTCCACTTT. It is translated as CASKDTASYNSPLHF.

V usage is TRBV6-5 and J usage is TRBJ1-1; D gene ambiguous. The CDR3 runs 13 residues. V was trimmed by 7 bases and J by 2 bases, leaving 11 bases between them. Germline CDR1 reads MNHEY; CDR2 reads SVGAGI. The CDR3 region has the DNA TGTGCCAGCACCCACCCTCCTAACACTGAAGCTTTCTTT. Its translation is CASTHPPNTEAFF.

The genes are TRBV7-3 and TRBJ2-2; TRBD1 matches at 7 bases. The V gene's germline CDR1 is SGHTA and CDR2 FQGTGA. The CDR3 has 14 amino acids. The V and J ends lost 5 bases and 5 bases, in that order; junction bases with no gene match: 5. The CDR3 nucleotides are TGTGCCAGCAGCGCCGGACAGGCGACCGGGGAGCTGTTTTTT. Translated: CASSAGQATGELFF.

The chain links TRBV7-2 to TRBJ1-2, with 7 bases fitting TRBD1. The CDR3 contains 14 residues. Trimming at V came to 5 bases and at J to 4 bases, leaving 7 bases not matched to a gene. Germline assignment: CDR1 SGHTA and CDR2 FQGNSA. CDR3 region: CASSQPTGFYGYTF. CDR3 bases: TGTGCCAGCAGCCAACCGACAGGGTTCTATGGCTACACCTTC.